This entry describes one T cell receptor beta chain. What it binds is unknown. Noted time point: week 35, safety follow-up. A 20-mer mutant IDH1 peptide at 300 ug was injected subcutaneously with topical imiquimod. Germline assignment: CDR1 SGDLS and CDR2 YYNGEE. The CDR3 length is 18 residues. Germline trimming cut 4 bases from V and 4 bases from J; bases unmatched to any gene: 14. This sample was taken from a study of a mutant IDH1 vaccine in newly diagnosed glioma. Assay used: immunoSEQ multiplex PCR; TCRdb lists only in-frame clones, some missing. The sample contains approximately 30,000 clones, around 79% of which appear only once.

The origin of this receptor is a woman aged 25 to 39 with glioma. Some clones in this sample may be carry-over from other donors' samples. This material consisted of PBMCs, taken from a glioma patient whose treatment included an IDH1 peptide vaccine. The rearrangement joins TRBV9 to TRBJ2-3, with TRBD2 matching 11 bases. The CDR3, as DNA: TGTGCCAGCAGCTTGGAAACTAGCGGGAGTAGGCGGGCAGATACGCAGTATTTT. The encoded protein is CASSLETSGSRRADTQYF.